The 20 T cell receptor beta chains below all came from one sample that was sequenced in a study of cytomegalovirus exposure and HLA in healthy donors. The primer mix had 60 Vbeta and 13 Jbeta primers. Sequencing was performed with immunoSEQ multiplex PCR; in TCRdb, only in-frame clones are kept and a portion is missing. The sample consists of around 110,000 clones, roughly 70% of them appearing once. Sequenced: PBMCs. The receptor source for this set is a woman younger than 30 in good health and CMV-seronegative.

The genes are TRBV14 and TRBJ2-2; 10 nucleotides line up with TRBD1. CDR1 and CDR2 from the germline V gene are SGHDN and FVKESK. The CDR3 consists of 16 residues. J gave up 5 bases and V 4 bases, and 7 bases lay outside the gene matches. This chain's CDR3 is CASSLRTGGLTGELFF. CDR3 coding DNA: TGTGCCAGCAGCCTACGGACAGGGGGATTAACCGGGGAGCTGTTTTTT. Combining the CDR3 with reference TRBV14 and TRBJ2-2 gives the whole variable domain EAGVTQFPSHSVIEKGQTVTLRCDPISGHDNLYWYRRVMGKEIKFLLHFVKESKQDESGMPNNRFLAERTGGTYSTLKVQPAELEDSGVYFCASSLRTGGLTGELFFGEGSRLTVL.

The gene calls are TRBV2 and TRBJ1-6; D may be TRBD1 (5 bases). The ends were cut back, 4 bases at V and 5 bases at J, with 9 bases in the middle. The CDR3 spans 14 residues. Germline loops: CDR1 SNHLY, CDR2 FYNNEI. The CDR3 region has the DNA TGTGCCAGCAGTGCGTGGGGGGATAATTCACCCCTCCACTTT. Its translation is CASSAWGDNSPLHF.

Only a few counts were recorded for this clone. The chain couples TRBV5-1 to TRBJ2-5; D might be TRBD2 (5 bases). Per germline, CDR1 SGHRS and CDR2 YFSETQ. Trimming shortened V by 0 bases and J by 5 bases, and 14 bases separated the two germline ends. The CDR3 spans 15 residues. CDR3 nucleotide sequence: TGCGCCAGCAGCTTGGCCTACTCAGAGCGGGAGACCCAGTACTTC. This encodes CASSLAYSERETQYF.

V gene TRBV29-1 combines with J gene TRBJ1-2; D gene unclear. The CDR3 sequence is 13 residues long. Trimming stripped 6 bases from V and 3 bases from J, with 14 bases between. Germline V lookup: CDR1 SQVTM, CDR2 ANQGSEA. The CDR3 DNA sequence: TGCAGCGTACACAGTCTAGCCCACTATGGCTACACCTTC. Translating it yields CSVHSLAHYGYTF.

The V call is TRBV2, the J call TRBJ1-4; D not resolved. V lost 8 bases, J lost 8 bases, and 21 bases lay in between. The CDR3 runs 15 residues. Germline assignment: CDR1 SNHLY and CDR2 FYNNEI. CDR3 nucleotides: TGTGCCAGCGGCCAAGAGGGTCCAGTTCGAGAAAAACTGTTTTTT. Translation gives CASGQEGPVREKLFF.

The rearrangement links TRBV28 to TRBJ1-2; TRBD1 aligns across 9 bases. Germline CDR1 is MDHEN and CDR2 is SYDVKM. CDR3 size: 15 residues. Trimming took 4 bases from V and 2 from J; bases not matched to a gene: 5. The CDR3 spells CASSSAQGANYGYTF. As DNA, the CDR3 is TGTGCCAGCAGTTCTGCACAGGGGGCCAACTATGGCTACACCTTC.

J is TRBJ2-3 and V is TRBV6-5; TRBD2 aligns across 8 bases. This CDR3 region has 15 residues. The germline V gene encodes CDR1 MNHEY and CDR2 SVGAGI. V lost 4 bases, J lost 9 bases, and 12 bases stayed unmatched. Here the CDR3 reads CASSLERGRSQTQYF. CDR3 nucleotide sequence: TGTGCCAGCAGTTTGGAGCGGGGGCGATCACAGACGCAGTATTTT.

The chain recombines TRBV4-1 with TRBJ1-3; D may be TRBD1 (5 bases). The CDR3 runs 17 residues. Trimming left V 0 bases short and J 2 bases short, with 14 bases between. Germline CDR1 MGHRA, CDR2 YSYEKL. The CDR3 is CASSQDPTGRPGNTIYF. The CDR3 nucleotides read TGCGCCAGCAGCCAAGATCCAACAGGACGACCTGGAAACACCATATATTTT.

This chain uses TRBV7-8 with TRBJ2-3; 10 bases are a match to TRBD2. The CDR3 loop spans 19 amino acids. V lost 1 base and J lost 0; bases outside the gene matches: 10. Germline V gene sequence: CDR1 SGHVS, CDR2 FQNEAQ. The CDR3 reads CASSLDGAGGSSSTDTQYF. The CDR3 DNA sequence: TGTGCCAGCAGCTTAGATGGAGCGGGGGGGTCCTCTAGCACAGATACGCAGTATTTT. Full variable domain (outside the CDR3, taken from reference TRBV7-8 and TRBJ2-3): GAGVSQSPRYKVAKRGQDVALRCDPISGHVSLFWYQQALGQGPEFLTYFQNEAQLDKSGLPSDRFFAERPEGSVSTLKIQRTQQEDSAVYLCASSLDGAGGSSSTDTQYFGPGTRLTVL.

This clone was picked up a small number of times. The chain couples TRBV5-4 to TRBJ1-1; no clear D gene. Deletions cut 1 base from V and 0 bases from J, with 7 bases between. The CDR3 is 14 residues long. Germline V gene sequence: CDR1 SGHNT, CDR2 YYREEE (reference sequence). The DNA of the CDR3 is TGTGCCAGCAGCTTGCAGGTCCTGAACACTGAAGCTTTCTTT. Its translation is CASSLQVLNTEAFF. Complete variable domain (other parts from reference TRBV5-4 and TRBJ1-1): ETGVTQSPTHLIKTRGQQVTLRCSSQSGHNTVSWYQQALGQGPQFIFQYYREEENGRGNFPPRFSGLQFPNYSSELNVNALELDDSALYLCASSLQVLNTEAFFGQGTRLTVV.

The chain employs TRBV6-1 and TRBJ1-5; D possibly corresponds to TRBD1 (5 bases). Germline V gives CDR1 MNHNS, CDR2 SASEGT. V was trimmed by 4 bases and J by 3 bases, leaving 10 bases between them. The CDR3 sequence is 14 residues long. CDR3: CASSVGGVNQPQHF. In nucleotides, the CDR3 is TGTGCCAGCAGTGTAGGAGGGGTCAATCAGCCCCAGCATTTT.

The CDR3 bases are TGTGCCAGTCGGATTAGGGGTCCCGCTAACTATGGCTACACCTTC. It yields the protein CASRIRGPANYGYTF. This sequence joins TRBV27 and TRBJ1-2, with TRBD1 as a possible D gene (5 bases). Germline V CDR1 and CDR2: MNHEY, SMNVEV (reference sequence). V was shortened by 9 bases and J by 0 bases, with 17 bases between the two germline ends. The CDR3 runs 15 residues.

The chain joins TRBV6-1 to TRBJ2-7, with TRBD2 identical over 9 bases. V was clipped by 9 bases and J by 2 bases; unmatched bases: 5. CDR3 length equals 13 residues. Germline assignment: CDR1 MNHNS and CDR2 SASEGT. CDR3 bases: TGTGCCAGTGGGCGGGGGGGGACCTACGAGCAGTACTTC. Translation: CASGRGGTYEQYF.

This rearrangement joins TRBV7-8 to TRBJ1-5, with unresolved D. V was shortened by 5 bases and J by 2 bases, with 16 bases between the two germline ends. CDR1 and CDR2 from the germline V gene are SGHVS and FQNEAQ. This CDR3 comprises 16 residues. This CDR3 reads CASSHSTAEGNQPQHF. The CDR3 DNA follows: TGTGCCAGCAGCCATTCAACAGCGGAGGGCAATCAGCCCCAGCATTTT.

The chain combines TRBV19 with TRBJ1-5, with 11 bases fitting TRBD1. The CDR3 spans 12 residues. V was pared by 9 bases and J by 10 bases, with 5 bases of the junction left unmatched. The germline gives CDR1 LNHDA, CDR2 SQIVND (reference sequence). Written as DNA, the CDR3 is TGTGCCAGCTCGGGACAGGGGGGCCCCCAGCATTTT. It codes for CASSGQGGPQHF. The full variable domain, rest sourced from reference TRBV19 and TRBJ1-5, is DGGITQSPKYLFRKEGQNVTLSCEQNLNHDAMYWYRQDPGQGLRLIYYSQIVNDFQKGDIAEGYSVSREKKESFPLTVTSAQKNPTAFYLCASSGQGGPQHFGDGTRLSIL.

The chain couples TRBV6-5 to TRBJ2-3, with 10 nucleotides matching TRBD2. The germline CDR1 and CDR2 sequences are MNHEY and SVGAGI. The CDR3 contains 15 residues. The trim removed 6 bases at V and 0 bases at J, leaving 3 bases unmatched. This chain's CDR3 is CASRLLAGSTDTQYF. The CDR3 region has the DNA TGTGCCAGCAGGCTACTAGCGGGGAGCACAGATACGCAGTATTTT.

The chain joins TRBV6-1 to TRBJ1-3, with D maybe TRBD1 (5 bases). CDR3 length: 15 residues. V was shortened by 1 base and J by 2 bases, with 9 bases between the two germline ends. From germline, CDR1 is MNHNS and CDR2 SASEGT. The chain's CDR3 is CASSEDWGTGNTIYF. DNA of the CDR3: TGTGCCAGCAGTGAAGATTGGGGCACTGGAAACACCATATATTTT.

This clone was counted only a few times. This chain joins TRBV18 and TRBJ1-1; D call uncertain. The CDR3 covers 13 residues. V was pared by 2 bases and J by 7 bases, with 11 bases between. Germline CDR1 KGHSH, CDR2 LQKENI. The CDR3 reads CASSPTGDGEAFF. CDR3 nucleotide sequence: TGTGCCAGCTCACCAACCGGTGATGGTGAAGCTTTCTTT.

This chain joins TRBV10-1 and TRBJ1-4; D gene ambiguous. The CDR3 is 14 amino acids. Germline assignment: CDR1 WNHNN and CDR2 SYGVQD (reference sequence). V gave up 4 bases and J gave up 3 bases, with 9 bases separating them. DNA of the CDR3: TGCGCCAGCAGTGCCGGGGAAGCTAATGAAAAACTGTTTTTT. Translated: CASSAGEANEKLFF.

The chain couples TRBV5-6 to TRBJ1-5; D perhaps matches TRBD1 (5 bases). Trimming cost V 0 bases and J 2 bases, with 12 bases left between them. This CDR3 spans 16 amino acids. Germline V lookup: CDR1 SGHDT, CDR2 YYEEEE. CDR3 residues: CASSLAAGLGNQPQHF. The CDR3 coding sequence is TGTGCCAGCAGCTTGGCCGCGGGGCTCGGCAATCAGCCCCAGCATTTT.